The next 6 T cell receptor beta chains were all read from a single sample in a study of blood T cell repertoires in COVID-19. Libraries were prepared by immunoSEQ multiplex PCR; TCRdb keeps only in-frame clonotypes and omits some of them. The repertoire holds fewer than 250,000 clones, around 86% seen once, with 5.5% to 8.5% in the top ten. Sequencing was carried out using PBMCs or T cells enriched from blood (not recorded which). The receptors were gathered from a man in his thirties or forties in a cohort exposed to, infected with or recovered from COVID-19 (not recorded which).

The chain has TRBV28 and TRBJ1-6; D is ambiguous. Trimming left V 1 base short and J 0 bases short, with 7 bases between. Germline CDR1 is MDHEN and CDR2 is SYDVKM. The length of the CDR3 is 16 residues. As DNA, the CDR3 is TGTGCCAGCAGTTTATTTAGAGGCTCCTATAATTCACCCCTCCACTTT. Amino acids: CASSLFRGSYNSPLHF.

This chain uses TRBV10-1 with TRBJ2-3, with 8 bases matching TRBD2. The CDR3 has 16 amino acids. V shed 6 bases and J 2 bases; nucleotides not matched to a gene: 10. CDR1 is WNHNN, CDR2 SYGVQD, per germline (reference sequence). The CDR3 bases are TGCGCCAGCAGCCGGAAGCGGGAGCTGCTCACAGATACGCAGTATTTT. It codes for CASSRKRELLTDTQYF.

The rearrangement joins TRBV10-3 to TRBJ2-1, with D tentatively TRBD2 (6 bases). This CDR3 spans 17 amino acids. The germline gives CDR1 ENHRY, CDR2 SYGVKD. V gave up 8 bases and J gave up 5 bases, with 25 bases separating them. CDR3 loop: CAIRGKAGDFENNEQFF. CDR3 in DNA: TGTGCCATCCGGGGGAAAGCGGGTGACTTCGAAAACAATGAGCAGTTCTTC.

The rearrangement joins TRBV9 to TRBJ1-2; 9 bases fit TRBD1. With 4 bases clipped from V and 4 bases from J, the junction kept 5 bases outside the gene matches. The germline V gene has CDR1 SGDLS and CDR2 YYNGEE. This CDR3 comprises 14 residues. CDR3 sequence (DNA): TGTGCCAGCAGCCCCTACAGGGGGCTCTATGGCTACACCTTC. Its translation: CASSPYRGLYGYTF.

The J gene is TRBJ1-5, the V gene TRBV6-5; weak D call: TRBD1 (5 bases). CDR1 and CDR2 (germline): MNHEY, SVGAGI. Trimming removed 4 bases from V and 8 bases from J, with 18 bases in between. CDR3 length: 15 amino acids. The CDR3 spells CASSWLDKGTKPQHF. CDR3 bases: TGTGCCAGCAGTTGGCTGGACAAGGGCACGAAGCCCCAGCATTTT.

This clone was seen a few times. This chain joins TRBV6-4 and TRBJ1-1; D is unresolved. Between the trimmed V and J ends, which lost 3 bases and 4 bases, there was a span of 12 bases. This CDR3 is built from 14 residues. Per the germline V gene, CDR1 is MRHNA and CDR2 is SNTAGT. CDR3 sequence reads: CASSESNSGTEAFF. The CDR3 DNA sequence: TGTGCCAGCAGTGAATCGAATTCGGGCACTGAAGCTTTCTTT.